This T cell receptor (beta chain) was captured by sequencing in a study of blood T cell repertoires in COVID-19. In the study overall: The United States, Italy and Spain were the sources of the acute and convalescent COVID-19 samples.

In the original workflow: Estimates of nucleated cell counts were drawn from the amplification of reference gene primers. The data were produced by immunoSEQ multiplex PCR, yet TCRdb's version contains in-frame clones alone and is incomplete. The D gene and trimming were derived from the DNA, and the V and J assignments and clone size from that table. The data show about 50,000 clones, approximately 85% seen once. The CDR3 has 15 residues. Germline V gene sequence: CDR1 SGHNT, CDR2 YYREEE (reference sequence). The V gene lost 4 bases and the J gene lost 5 bases, with 15 bases spanning the gap. The sequenced sample consisted of peripheral blood. The rearrangement uses TRBV5-4 and TRBJ1-4; no firm D call. The receptor was derived from a woman aged 55-70 years with acute or convalescent COVID-19. CDR3 DNA: TGTGCCAGCAGCCCGAGTTTGGGCGTAAATGAAAAACTGTTTTTT. Its protein is CASSPSLGVNEKLFF.